This paragraph reports one TCR beta chain. The antigen remains undetermined. Random hexamers were used to reverse transcribe the RNA input (about 0.45 to 1 ug). TCRdb called the immunoSEQ multiplex PCR reads again in MiXCR, with one record for every CDR3 protein. In the table there are under 200,000 distinct CDR3 sequences, 90% to 97% of which are singletons. The record originates from a study of CD8 T cells in Susac syndrome. Study-wide points: In Susac patients, clonal expansion was not detected in CD4+ cells.

High-throughput TCR beta sequencing covered peripheral CD8+ and CD4+ T cells. The diagnostic criteria for definite or probable disease, as recently defined, were met by the patients with Susac syndrome. V lost 6 bases, J lost 6 bases, and 8 bases lay in between. Germline CDR1 is LNHDA and CDR2 is SQIVND (reference sequence). The CDR3 spans 12 residues. Material: CD4+ T cells from PBMCs. This TCR derives from a human donor with Susac syndrome. This chain links TRBV19 with TRBJ2-2, with D perhaps matching TRBD1 (5 bases). The CDR3 DNA reads as TGTGCCAGTAGCCACAGGTCCGGGGAGCTGTTTTTT. It is translated as CASSHRSGELFF.